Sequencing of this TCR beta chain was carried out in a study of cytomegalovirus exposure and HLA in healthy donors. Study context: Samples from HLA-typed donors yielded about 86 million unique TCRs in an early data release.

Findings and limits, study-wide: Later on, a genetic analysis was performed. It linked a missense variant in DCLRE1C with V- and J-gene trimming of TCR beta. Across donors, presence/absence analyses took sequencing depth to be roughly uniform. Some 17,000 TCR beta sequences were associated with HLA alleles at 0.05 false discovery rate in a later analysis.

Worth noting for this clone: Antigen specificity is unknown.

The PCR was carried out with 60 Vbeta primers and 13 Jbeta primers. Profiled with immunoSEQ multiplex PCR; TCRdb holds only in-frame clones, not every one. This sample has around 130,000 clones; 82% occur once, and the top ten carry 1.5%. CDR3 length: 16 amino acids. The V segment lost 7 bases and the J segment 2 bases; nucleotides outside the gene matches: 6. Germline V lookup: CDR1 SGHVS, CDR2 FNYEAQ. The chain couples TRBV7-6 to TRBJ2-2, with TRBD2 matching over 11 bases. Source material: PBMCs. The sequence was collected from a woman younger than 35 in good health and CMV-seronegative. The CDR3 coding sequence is TGTGCCAGCACCGTAGCGGGAGGGAAAAACACCGGGGAGCTGTTTTTT. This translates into CASTVAGGKNTGELFF. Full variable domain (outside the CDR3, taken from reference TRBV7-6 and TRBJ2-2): GAGVSQSPRYKVTKRGQDVALRCDPISGHVSLYWYRQALGQGPEFLTYFNYEAQQDKSGLPNDRFSAERPEGSISTLTIQRTEQRDSAMYRCASTVAGGKNTGELFFGEGSRLTVL.